This T cell receptor beta chain was sequenced for a study of blood T cell repertoires in COVID-19. The protocol was immunoSEQ multiplex PCR, while the TCRdb copy is restricted to in-frame clones and leaves out a portion. The table shows approximately 200,000 clones, with around four fifths occurring only once. The CDR3 totals 11 residues. Looked up from germline, CDR1 is MNHEY and CDR2 is SVGAGI. V lost 7 bases, J lost 6 bases, and 10 bases lay in between. The receptor was isolated from a woman older than 75 with COVID-19, enrolled during active disease. The chain couples TRBV6-5 to TRBJ2-7; D might be TRBD1 (5 bases). The source material was peripheral blood. This CDR3 is CASKGAVEQYV. In DNA, the CDR3 is TGTGCCAGCAAAGGGGCTGTCGAGCAGTACGTC.